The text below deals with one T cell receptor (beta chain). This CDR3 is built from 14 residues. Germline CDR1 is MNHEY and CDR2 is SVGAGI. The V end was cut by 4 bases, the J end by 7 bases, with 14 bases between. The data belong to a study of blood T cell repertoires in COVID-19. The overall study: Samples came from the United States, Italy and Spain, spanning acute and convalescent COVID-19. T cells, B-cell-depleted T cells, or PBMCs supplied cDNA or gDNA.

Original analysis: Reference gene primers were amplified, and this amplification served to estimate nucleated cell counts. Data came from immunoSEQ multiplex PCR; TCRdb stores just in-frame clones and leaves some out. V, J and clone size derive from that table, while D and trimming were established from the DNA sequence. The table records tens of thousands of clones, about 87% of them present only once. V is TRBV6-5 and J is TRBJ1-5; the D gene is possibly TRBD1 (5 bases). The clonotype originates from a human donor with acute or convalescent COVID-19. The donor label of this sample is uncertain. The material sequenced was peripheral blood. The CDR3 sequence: CASSSGRRAQPQHF. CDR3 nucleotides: TGTGCCAGCAGTTCGGGGCGGAGGGCCCAGCCCCAGCATTTT.